Given below is one T cell receptor beta chain in context. This CDR3 contains 17 residues. Germline-derived CDR1 and CDR2 are MNHNS and SASEGT. V lost 4 bases, J lost 0 bases, and 18 bases lay in between. The data were obtained in a study of blood T cell repertoires in COVID-19. Study overall: The United States, Italy and Spain provided the acute and convalescent COVID-19 samples. Sources were T cells, B-cell-depleted T cells, or PBMCs; the material itself was cDNA or gDNA.

Libraries were prepared by immunoSEQ multiplex PCR; TCRdb keeps only in-frame clonotypes and omits some of them. The data show about 370,000 clones, around 87% seen once. Participants' reported clinical history set cohort assignment. The TCR sequence derives from a man in his late teens or twenties who had recovered from COVID-19. The gene calls are TRBV6-1 and TRBJ1-2; a weak D match, TRBD1 (6 bases). The sequenced sample was PBMCs or T cells enriched from blood (not recorded which). The CDR3 DNA is TGTGCCAGCAGTGCCGACTCCAGGGGACCCACTAACTATGGCTACACCTTC. It yields the protein CASSADSRGPTNYGYTF.